This TCR beta chain came from a study of T cells in Graves' hyperthyroidism and ophthalmopathy. Findings of the study overall: A median approximately 6.5 months before onset, the model predicted ophthalmopathy.

Amplified regions were TCR beta CDR3 sequences from RNA transcripts. Researchers ran a first-round RT-PCR on the TCR CDR3 using the HTBI primer set. One entry per CDR3 protein, called by TCRdb with MiXCR from the multiplex PCR reads. Here the sample spans about 560,000 distinct CDR3 sequences, roughly 17% being singletons. Graves' hyperthyroidism was deemed stable absent ophthalmopathy progression within 18 months. The patients, who ranged from 18 to 65 in age, presented with newly diagnosed hyperthyroidism lasting under 2 months. Thyroid ultrasound and orbital computed tomography, with clinical symptoms and serum thyroxine and TRAb, informed diagnoses. V lost 4 bases, J lost 4 bases, and 11 bases lay in between. This CDR3 is built from 13 residues. Germline V gene sequence: CDR1 SGHKS, CDR2 YYEKEE (reference sequence). This clonotype has more than one count but fewer than ten. Its target is not known.

The specimen was blood. The chain recombines TRBV5-5 with TRBJ1-2, with a tentative D call TRBD1 (5 bases). This clonotype was sampled from a woman in her late teens or twenties with Graves' hyperthyroidism. The CDR3 coding sequence is TGTGCCAGCAGCGAGGACAAGATCTATGGCTACACCTTC. Protein sequence: CASSEDKIYGYTF.